The clone carrying this TCR beta chain was counted many times. Its antigen is as yet unknown. This sample was included in a study of Graves' ophthalmopathy and Graves' hyperthyroidism. Study-wide results and limits: Ophthalmopathy and stable hyperthyroidism were discriminated by a 13-signature model, with approximately 89% sensitivity and around 81% specificity.

The study enrolled ophthalmopathy donors with moderate-to-severe activity, CAS ≥3, NOSPECS ≥4 and duration under 3 months. Clinical symptoms, serum thyroxine, TRAb, thyroid ultrasound and orbital computed tomography were relied on for diagnosis. This CDR3 comprises 16 residues. V lost 5 bases and J lost 1, with 17 bases in between. Germline lookup yields CDR1 SGHTA and CDR2 FQGTGA. The authors amplified TCR beta CDR3 regions, and they did so from RNA transcripts for repertoire sequencing. First-round RT-PCR used HTBI primers; second-round multiplex PCR followed. Via MiXCR, TCRdb re-called the multiplex PCR reads, giving one row per CDR3 protein. The sample shows hundreds of thousands of distinct CDR3 sequences, about 38% of them seen only once.

The sequence came from an adult man with Graves' ophthalmopathy. The specimen was peripheral blood. This chain connects TRBV7-3 to TRBJ1-1, with a weak D call TRBD1 (6 bases). The CDR3 reads CASSPTGGRGNTEAFF. The CDR3 DNA reads TGTGCCAGCAGCCCCACGGGGGGCCGGGGGAACACTGAAGCTTTCTTT.